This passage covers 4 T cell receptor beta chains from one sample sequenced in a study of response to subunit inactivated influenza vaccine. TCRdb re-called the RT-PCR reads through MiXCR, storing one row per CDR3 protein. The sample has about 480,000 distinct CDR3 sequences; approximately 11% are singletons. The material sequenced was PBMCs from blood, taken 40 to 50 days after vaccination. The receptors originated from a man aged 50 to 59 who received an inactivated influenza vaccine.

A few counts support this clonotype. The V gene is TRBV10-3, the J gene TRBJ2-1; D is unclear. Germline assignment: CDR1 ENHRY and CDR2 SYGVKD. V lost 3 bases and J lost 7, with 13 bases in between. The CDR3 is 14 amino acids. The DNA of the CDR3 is TGTGCCATCAGTGATCGGACGGAGTGGAATGAGCAGTTCTTC. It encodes CAISDRTEWNEQFF.

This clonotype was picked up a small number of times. CDR3 sequence reads: CASSLGRLQYF. For the CDR3, the DNA is TGCGCCAGCAGCTTGGGGCGGTTGCAGTACTTC. V and J are TRBV5-1 and TRBJ2-7; D gene uncertain. This CDR3 spans 11 amino acids. With 0 bases removed from V and 9 bases from J, the gap between germline ends came to 7 bases. CDR1 and CDR2 from the germline V gene are SGHRS and YFSETQ.

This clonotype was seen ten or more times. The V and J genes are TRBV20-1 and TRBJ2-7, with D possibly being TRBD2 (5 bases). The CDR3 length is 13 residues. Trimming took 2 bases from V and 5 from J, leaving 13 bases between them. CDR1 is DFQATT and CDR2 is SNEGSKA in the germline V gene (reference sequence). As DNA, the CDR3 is TGCAGTGCTAGAAGAGGGTCGTCGAACGAGCAGTACTTC. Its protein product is CSARRGSSNEQYF.

The DNA for the CDR3 is TGTGCCAGCAGCCCGACTAGCGGGAGGGACGATGAGCAGTTCTTC. Its translation: CASSPTSGRDDEQFF. The V and J genes are TRBV11-3 and TRBJ2-1, with 14 bases aligning to TRBD2. Germline V lookup: CDR1 SGHNT, CDR2 YENEEA. The length of the CDR3 is 15 residues. V shed 5 bases and J 8 bases; nucleotides not matched to a gene: 5.